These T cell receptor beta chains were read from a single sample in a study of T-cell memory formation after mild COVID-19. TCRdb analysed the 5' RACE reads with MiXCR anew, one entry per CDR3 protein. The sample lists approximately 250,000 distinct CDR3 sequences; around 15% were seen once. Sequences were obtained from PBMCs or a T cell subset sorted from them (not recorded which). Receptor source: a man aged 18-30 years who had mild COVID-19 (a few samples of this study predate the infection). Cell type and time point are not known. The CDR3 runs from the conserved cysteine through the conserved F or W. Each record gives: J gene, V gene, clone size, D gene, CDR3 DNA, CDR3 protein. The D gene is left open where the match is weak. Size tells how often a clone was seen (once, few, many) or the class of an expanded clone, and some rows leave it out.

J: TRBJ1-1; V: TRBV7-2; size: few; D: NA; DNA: TGTGCCAGCACCTTACTACTTGAAGCTTTCTTT; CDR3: CASTLLLEAFF
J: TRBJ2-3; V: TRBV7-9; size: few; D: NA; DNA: TGTGCCAGCAGCTTCTGGGGGACCACAGATACGCAGTATTTT; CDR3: CASSFWGTTDTQYF
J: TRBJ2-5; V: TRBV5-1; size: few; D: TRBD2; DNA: TGCGCCAGCAGCGAGGGAGGGGTCGGCCAAGAGACCCAGTACTTC; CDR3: CASSEGGVGQETQYF
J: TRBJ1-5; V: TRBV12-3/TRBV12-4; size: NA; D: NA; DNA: TGTGCCAGCAGTAATCAAGATAGCAATCAGCCCCAGCATTTT; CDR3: CASSNQDSNQPQHF
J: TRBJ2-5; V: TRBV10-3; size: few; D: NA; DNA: TGTGCCATCAGTGAGTCGGTATCTCCCGGCCAAGAGACCCAGTACTTC; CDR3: CAISESVSPGQETQYF
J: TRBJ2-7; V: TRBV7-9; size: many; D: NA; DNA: TGTGCCAGCAGCTTAGGGGCTAGCGTCACCTACGAGCAGTACTTC; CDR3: CASSLGASVTYEQYF
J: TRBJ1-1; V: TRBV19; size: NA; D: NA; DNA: TGTGCCAGTAAAGGAGGGGGATCGAACACTGAAGCTTTCTTT; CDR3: CASKGGGSNTEAFF
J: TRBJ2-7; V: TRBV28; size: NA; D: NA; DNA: TGTGCCAGCCAAAAACCGGGATACGAGCAGTACTTC; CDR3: CASQKPGYEQYF
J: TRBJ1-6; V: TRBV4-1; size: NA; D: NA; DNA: TGCGCCAGCAGCCAAGAAGGGCTCTCACCCCTCCACTTT; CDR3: CASSQEGLSPLHF
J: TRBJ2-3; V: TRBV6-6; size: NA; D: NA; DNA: TGTGCAGGTCGGCGGGGTAGCACAGATACGCAGTATTTT; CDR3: CAGRRGSTDTQYF
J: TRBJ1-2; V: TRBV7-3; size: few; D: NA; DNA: TGTGCCAGCATTGCCGGGGAGGGGAAGGGCTACACCTTC; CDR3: CASIAGEGKGYTF
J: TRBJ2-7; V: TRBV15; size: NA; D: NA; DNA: TGTGCCACCAGCAGAGAGCACAGCCGTGAGCAGTACTTC; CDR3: CATSREHSREQYF
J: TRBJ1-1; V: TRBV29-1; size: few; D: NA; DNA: TGCAGCACCGGGGTTGAAGCTTTCTTT; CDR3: CSTGVEAFF
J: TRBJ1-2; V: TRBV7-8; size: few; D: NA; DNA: TGTGCCAGCAGCTTAGACCCCGGGAACGACTATGGCTACACCTTC; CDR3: CASSLDPGNDYGYTF
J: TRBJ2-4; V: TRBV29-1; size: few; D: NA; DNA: TGCAGCGTTGAGGGGAAAAACATTCAGTACTTC; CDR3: CSVEGKNIQYF
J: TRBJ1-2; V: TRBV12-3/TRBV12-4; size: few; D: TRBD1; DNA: TGTGCCAGCAACACCTACAGGGGGAGCTCTAACTATGGCTACACCTTC; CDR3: CASNTYRGSSNYGYTF
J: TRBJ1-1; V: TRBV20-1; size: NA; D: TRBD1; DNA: TGCAGTGCTAGCCCGGGACAGGGGGCGAACACTGAAGCTTTCTTT; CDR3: CSASPGQGANTEAFF
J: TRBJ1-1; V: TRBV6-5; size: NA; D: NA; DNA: TGTGCCAGCATCGGGCCGCAGGGTTGGACTGAAGCTTTCTTT; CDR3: CASIGPQGWTEAFF
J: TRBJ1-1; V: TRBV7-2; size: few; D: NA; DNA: TGTGCCAGCATCGAGGGGAACGGGGGAACTGAAGCTTTCTTT; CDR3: CASIEGNGGTEAFF
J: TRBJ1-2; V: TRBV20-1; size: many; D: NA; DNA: TGCAGTGCCAGGACAGCCCGGGCGTATGGCTACACCTTC; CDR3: CSARTARAYGYTF
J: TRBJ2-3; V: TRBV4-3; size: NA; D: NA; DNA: TGCGCCAGCAGCCAAGATAGAAGCACAGATACGCAGTATTTT; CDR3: CASSQDRSTDTQYF
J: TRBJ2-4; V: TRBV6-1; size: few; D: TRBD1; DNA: TGTGCCAGCCGGGACAGGGCGATCCAAAACATTCAGTACTTC; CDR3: CASRDRAIQNIQYF
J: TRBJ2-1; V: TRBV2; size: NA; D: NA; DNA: TGTGCCAGCACACGGGACTCCTCGAACAATGAGCAGTTCTTC; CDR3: CASTRDSSNNEQFF
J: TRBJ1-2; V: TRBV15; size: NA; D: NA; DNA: TGTGCCACCAGCAGAGACGCAGGCAACGGCTATGGCTACACCTTC; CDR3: CATSRDAGNGYGYTF
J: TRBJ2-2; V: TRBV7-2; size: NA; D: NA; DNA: TGTGCCAGCAGCTTCTACCTGAGGTTAGGTGCCGGGGAGCTGTTTTTT; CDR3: CASSFYLRLGAGELFF
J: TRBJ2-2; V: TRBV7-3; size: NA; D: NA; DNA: TGTGCCAGCAGCTCTAGTGCCGGGGAGCTGTTTTTT; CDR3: CASSSSAGELFF
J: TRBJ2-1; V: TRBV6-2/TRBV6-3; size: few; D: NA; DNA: TGTGCCAGCAGTTGGGTCCCTGGTGGGGCCTACAATGAGCAGTTCTTC; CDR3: CASSWVPGGAYNEQFF